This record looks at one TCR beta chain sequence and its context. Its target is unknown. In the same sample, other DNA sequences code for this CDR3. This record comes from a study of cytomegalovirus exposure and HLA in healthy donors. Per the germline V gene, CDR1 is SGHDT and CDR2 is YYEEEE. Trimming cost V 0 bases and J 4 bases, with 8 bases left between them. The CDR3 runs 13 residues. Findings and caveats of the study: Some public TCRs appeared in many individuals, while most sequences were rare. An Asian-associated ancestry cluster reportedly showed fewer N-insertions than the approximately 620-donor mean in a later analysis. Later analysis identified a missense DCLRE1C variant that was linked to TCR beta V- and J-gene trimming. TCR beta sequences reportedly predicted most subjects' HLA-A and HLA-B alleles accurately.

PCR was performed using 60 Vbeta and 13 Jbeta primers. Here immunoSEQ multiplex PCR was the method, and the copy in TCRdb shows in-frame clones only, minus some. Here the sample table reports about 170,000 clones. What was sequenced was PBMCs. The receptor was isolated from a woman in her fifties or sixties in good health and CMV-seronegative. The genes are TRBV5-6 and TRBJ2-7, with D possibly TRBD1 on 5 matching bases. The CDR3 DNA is TGTGCCAGCAGCTTGGATAGGGGATACGAGCAGTACTTC. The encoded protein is CASSLDRGYEQYF.